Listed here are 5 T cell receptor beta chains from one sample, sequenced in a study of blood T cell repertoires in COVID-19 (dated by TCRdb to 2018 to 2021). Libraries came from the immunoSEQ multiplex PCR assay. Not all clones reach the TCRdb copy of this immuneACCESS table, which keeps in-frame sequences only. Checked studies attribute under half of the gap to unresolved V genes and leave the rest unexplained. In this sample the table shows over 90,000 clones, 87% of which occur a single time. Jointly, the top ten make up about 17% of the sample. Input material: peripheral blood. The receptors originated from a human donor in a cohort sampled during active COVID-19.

The chain's CDR3 is CASSSAQGAIGELFF. The CDR3 nucleotides read TGTGCCAGCAGCTCTGCACAGGGGGCAATCGGGGAGCTGTTTTTT. The V call is TRBV7-6, the J call TRBJ2-2; 9 bases agree with TRBD1. J lost 7 bases, V lost 4 bases, and 7 bases had no gene match. Looked up from germline, CDR1 is SGHVS and CDR2 is FNYEAQ. This CDR3 contains 15 residues.

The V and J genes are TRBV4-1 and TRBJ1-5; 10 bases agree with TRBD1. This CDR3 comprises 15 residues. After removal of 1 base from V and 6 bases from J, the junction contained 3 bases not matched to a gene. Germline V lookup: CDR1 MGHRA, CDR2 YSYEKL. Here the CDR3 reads CASSQGDRGPQPQHF. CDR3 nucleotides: TGCGCCAGCAGCCAAGGAGACAGGGGGCCTCAGCCCCAGCATTTT.

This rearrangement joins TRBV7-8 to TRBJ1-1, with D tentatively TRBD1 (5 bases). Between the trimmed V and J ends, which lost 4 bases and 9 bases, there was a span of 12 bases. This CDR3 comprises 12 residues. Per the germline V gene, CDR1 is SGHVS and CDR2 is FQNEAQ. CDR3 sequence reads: CASSSGHIQAFF. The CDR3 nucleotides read TGTGCCAGCAGCTCAGGGCACATCCAAGCTTTCTTT.

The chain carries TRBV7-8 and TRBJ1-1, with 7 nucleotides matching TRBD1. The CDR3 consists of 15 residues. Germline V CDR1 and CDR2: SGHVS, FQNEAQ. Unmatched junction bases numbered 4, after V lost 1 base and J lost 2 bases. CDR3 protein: CASSLGGQYNTEAFF. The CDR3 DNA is TGTGCCAGCAGCTTAGGGGGACAGTATAACACTGAAGCTTTCTTT. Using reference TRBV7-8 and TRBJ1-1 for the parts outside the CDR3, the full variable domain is GAGVSQSPRYKVAKRGQDVALRCDPISGHVSLFWYQQALGQGPEFLTYFQNEAQLDKSGLPSDRFFAERPEGSVSTLKIQRTQQEDSAVYLCASSLGGQYNTEAFFGQGTRLTVV.

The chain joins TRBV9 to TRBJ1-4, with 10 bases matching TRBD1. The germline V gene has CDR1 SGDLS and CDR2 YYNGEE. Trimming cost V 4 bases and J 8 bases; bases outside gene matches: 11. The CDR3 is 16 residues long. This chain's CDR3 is CASSLTGQGIKEKLFF. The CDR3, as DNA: TGTGCCAGCAGCCTAACGGGACAGGGGATAAAAGAAAAACTGTTTTTT.